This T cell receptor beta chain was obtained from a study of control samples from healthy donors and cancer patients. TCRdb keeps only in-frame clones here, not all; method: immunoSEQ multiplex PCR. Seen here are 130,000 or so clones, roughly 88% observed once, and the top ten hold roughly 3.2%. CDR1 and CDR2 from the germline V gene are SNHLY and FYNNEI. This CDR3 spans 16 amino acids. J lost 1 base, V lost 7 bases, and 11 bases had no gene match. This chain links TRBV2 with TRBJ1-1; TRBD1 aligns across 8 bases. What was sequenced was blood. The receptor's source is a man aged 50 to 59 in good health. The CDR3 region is CASTGTGGFANTEAFF. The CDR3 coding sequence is TGTGCCAGCACCGGGACAGGAGGGTTTGCGAACACTGAAGCTTTCTTT.